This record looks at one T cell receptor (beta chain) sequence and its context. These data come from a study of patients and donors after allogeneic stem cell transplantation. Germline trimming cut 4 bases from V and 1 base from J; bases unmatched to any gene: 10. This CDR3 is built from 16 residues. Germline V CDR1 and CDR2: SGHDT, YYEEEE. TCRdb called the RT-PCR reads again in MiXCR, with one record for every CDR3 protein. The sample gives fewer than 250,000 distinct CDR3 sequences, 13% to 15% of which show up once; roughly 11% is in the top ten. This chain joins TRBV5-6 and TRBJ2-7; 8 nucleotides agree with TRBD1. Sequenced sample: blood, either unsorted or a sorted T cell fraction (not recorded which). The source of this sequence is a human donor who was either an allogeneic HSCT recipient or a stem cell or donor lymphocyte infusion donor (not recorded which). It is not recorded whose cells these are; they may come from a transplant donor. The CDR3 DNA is TGTGCCAGCAGCCTTAGGACAGGGCAGCTTTCCTACGAGCAGTACTTC. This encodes CASSLRTGQLSYEQYF.